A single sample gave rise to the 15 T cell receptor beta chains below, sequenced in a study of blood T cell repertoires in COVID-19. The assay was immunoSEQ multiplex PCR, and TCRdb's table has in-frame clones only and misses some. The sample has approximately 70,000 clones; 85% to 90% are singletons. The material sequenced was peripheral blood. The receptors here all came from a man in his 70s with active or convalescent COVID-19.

This CDR3 is CASSNRRDRSQETQYF. CDR3 DNA sequence: TGTGCCAGCAGCAACCGCCGGGACAGGAGCCAAGAGACCCAGTACTTC. The rearrangement uses TRBV21-1 and TRBJ2-5; the tabulated D call, TRBD1, remains unverified against the DNA. TRBV21-1 is given as a pseudogene. The CDR3 contains 16 residues.

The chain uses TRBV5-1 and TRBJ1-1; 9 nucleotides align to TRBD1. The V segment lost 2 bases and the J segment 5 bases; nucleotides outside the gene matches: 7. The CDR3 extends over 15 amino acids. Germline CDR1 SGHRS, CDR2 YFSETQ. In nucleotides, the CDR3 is TGCGCCAGCAGCTTCGGGGGGACAGGGAAAACTGAAGCTTTCTTT. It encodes CASSFGGTGKTEAFF.

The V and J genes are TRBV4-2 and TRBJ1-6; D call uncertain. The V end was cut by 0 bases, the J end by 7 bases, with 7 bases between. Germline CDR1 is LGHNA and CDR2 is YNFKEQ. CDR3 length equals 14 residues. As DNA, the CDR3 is TGTGCCAGCAGCCAAGATAACAGAAATTCACCCCTCCACTTT. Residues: CASSQDNRNSPLHF.

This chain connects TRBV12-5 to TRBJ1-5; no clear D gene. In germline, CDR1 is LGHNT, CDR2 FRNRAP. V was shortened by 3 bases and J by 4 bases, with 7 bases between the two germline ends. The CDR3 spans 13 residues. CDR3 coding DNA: TGTGCTAGTGGTTTAGAGGCTAATCAGCCCCAGCATTTT. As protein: CASGLEANQPQHF.

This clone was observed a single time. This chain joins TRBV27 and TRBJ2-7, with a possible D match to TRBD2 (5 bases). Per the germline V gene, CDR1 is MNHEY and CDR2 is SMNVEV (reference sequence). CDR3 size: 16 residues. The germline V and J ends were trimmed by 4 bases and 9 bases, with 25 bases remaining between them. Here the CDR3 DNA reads TGTGCCAGCAGTTCCTACCTGAGGATGGAGCGGCCCACGCAGTACTTC. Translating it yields CASSSYLRMERPTQYF.

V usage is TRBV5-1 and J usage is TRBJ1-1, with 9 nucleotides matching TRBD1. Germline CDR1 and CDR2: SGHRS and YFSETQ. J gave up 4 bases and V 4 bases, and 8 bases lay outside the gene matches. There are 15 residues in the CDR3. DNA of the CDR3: TGCGCCAGCAGCCCCCGGGACAGGGTTTTCACTGAAGCTTTCTTT. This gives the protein CASSPRDRVFTEAFF.

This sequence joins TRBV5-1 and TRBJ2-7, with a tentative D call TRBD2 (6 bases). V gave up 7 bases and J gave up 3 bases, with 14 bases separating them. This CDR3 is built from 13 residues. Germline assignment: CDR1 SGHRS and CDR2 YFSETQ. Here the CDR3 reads CASSEGSVYEQYF. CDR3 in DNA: TGCGCCAGCTCGGAGGGGTCGGTCTACGAGCAGTACTTC.

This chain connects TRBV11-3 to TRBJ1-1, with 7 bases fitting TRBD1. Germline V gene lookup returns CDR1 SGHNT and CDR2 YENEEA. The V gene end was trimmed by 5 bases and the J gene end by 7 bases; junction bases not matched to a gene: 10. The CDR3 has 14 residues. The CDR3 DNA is TGTGCCAGCAGCACCAGCTGGACAGGCAGTGAAGCTTTCTTT. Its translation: CASSTSWTGSEAFF.

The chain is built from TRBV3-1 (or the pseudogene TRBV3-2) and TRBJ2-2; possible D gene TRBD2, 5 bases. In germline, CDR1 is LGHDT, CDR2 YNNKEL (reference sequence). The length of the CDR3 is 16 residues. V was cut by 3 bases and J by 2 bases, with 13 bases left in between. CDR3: CASSQERYSNTGELFF. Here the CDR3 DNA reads TGTGCCAGCAGCCAGGAGCGGTACAGTAACACCGGGGAGCTGTTTTTT.

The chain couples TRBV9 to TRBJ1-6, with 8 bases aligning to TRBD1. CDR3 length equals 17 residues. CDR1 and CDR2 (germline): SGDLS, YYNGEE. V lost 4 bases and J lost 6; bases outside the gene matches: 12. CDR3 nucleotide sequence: TGTGCCAGCAGCTCATGGGACAGGCCTAAATTTAATTCACCCCTCCACTTT. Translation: CASSSWDRPKFNSPLHF.

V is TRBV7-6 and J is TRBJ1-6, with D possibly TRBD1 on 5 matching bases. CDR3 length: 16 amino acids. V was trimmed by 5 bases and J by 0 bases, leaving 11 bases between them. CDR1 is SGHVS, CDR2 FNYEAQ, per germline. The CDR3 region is CASSLSTDSYNSPLHF. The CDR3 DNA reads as TGTGCCAGCAGCCTGTCGACAGACTCCTATAATTCACCCCTCCACTTT.

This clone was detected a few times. CDR3 in DNA: TGTGCCAGCAGTGACCCGACAGGGCTAGCCAAAAACATTCAGTACTTC. This gives the protein CASSDPTGLAKNIQYF. The chain couples TRBV6-2 or TRBV6-3 to TRBJ2-4, with 7 bases aligning to TRBD1. Germline CDR1 and CDR2: MNHEY and SVGEGT. Unmatched junction bases numbered 7, after V lost 5 bases and J lost 0 bases. CDR3 length: 16 residues.

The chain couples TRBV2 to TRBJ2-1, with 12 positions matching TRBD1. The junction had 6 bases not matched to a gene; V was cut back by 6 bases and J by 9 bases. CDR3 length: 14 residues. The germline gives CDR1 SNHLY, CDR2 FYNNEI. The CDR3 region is CASSGTGGLPEQFF. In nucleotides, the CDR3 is TGTGCCAGCAGCGGGACAGGGGGCCTGCCTGAGCAGTTCTTC.

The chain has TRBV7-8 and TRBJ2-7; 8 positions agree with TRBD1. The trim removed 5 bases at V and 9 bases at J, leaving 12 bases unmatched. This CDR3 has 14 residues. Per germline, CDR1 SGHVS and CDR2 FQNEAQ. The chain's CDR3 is CASSPPLGQGGQYF. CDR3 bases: TGTGCCAGCAGCCCCCCTCTAGGACAGGGAGGGCAGTACTTC.

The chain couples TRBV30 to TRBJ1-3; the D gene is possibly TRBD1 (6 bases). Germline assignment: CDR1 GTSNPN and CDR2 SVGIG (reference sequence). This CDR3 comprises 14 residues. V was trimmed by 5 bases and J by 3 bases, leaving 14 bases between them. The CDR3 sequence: CAWEPGTFGNTIYF. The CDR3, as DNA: TGTGCCTGGGAACCCGGGACATTTGGAAACACCATATATTTT. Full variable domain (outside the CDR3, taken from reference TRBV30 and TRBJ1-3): SQTIHQWPATLVQPVGSPLSLECTVEGTSNPNLYWYRQAAGRGLQLLFYSVGIGQISSEVPQNLSASRPQDRQFILSSKKLLLSDSGFYLCAWEPGTFGNTIYFGEGSWLTVV.